Listed here are 8 T cell receptor beta chains from one sample, sequenced in a study of OX40 agonist ivuxolimab in advanced cancers. Assay used: immunoSEQ multiplex PCR; TCRdb lists only in-frame clones, some missing. The table shows 50,000 or so clones, with about 93% occurring only once. The sample here was CD4+ or CD8+ T cells sorted from blood, taken in a trial of the OX40 agonist ivuxolimab. The receptors shown here come from an adult with an advanced solid tumor such as melanoma, head and neck, liver or kidney cancer.

The rearrangement joins TRBV7-9 to TRBJ2-2, with TRBD1 matching over 9 bases. This CDR3 region has 16 residues. Germline loops: CDR1 SEHNR, CDR2 FQNEAQ (reference sequence). The J segment lost 6 bases and the V segment lost 5 bases, leaving 10 bases of the junction unmatched. The CDR3 loop is CASSPTGTGIPGELFF. The CDR3 coding sequence is TGTGCCAGCAGCCCAACCGGGACAGGGATTCCCGGGGAGCTGTTTTTT.

J is TRBJ2-1 and V is TRBV29-1; 7 bases map to TRBD2. After removal of 7 bases from V and 2 bases from J, the junction contained 11 bases not matched to a gene. CDR3 size: 15 residues. The germline gives CDR1 SQVTM, CDR2 ANQGSEA. Here the CDR3 DNA reads TGCAGCGCGTCGGGGGGAGCTAACACCTACAATGAGCAGTTCTTC. Protein product: CSASGGANTYNEQFF.

This clone came up once. The V and J genes are TRBV2 and TRBJ2-1; D gene ambiguous. The CDR3 loop spans 15 amino acids. Deletions cut 6 bases from V and 4 bases from J, with 16 bases between. Germline CDR1 SNHLY, CDR2 FYNNEI. CDR3 region: CASRGMGSTYNEQFF. Written as DNA, the CDR3 is TGTGCCAGCAGGGGAATGGGTAGCACATACAATGAGCAGTTCTTC. Supplemented by reference TRBV2 and TRBJ2-1, the full variable domain reads EPEVTQTPSHQVTQMGQEVILRCVPISNHLYFYWYRQILGQKVEFLVSFYNNEISEKSEIFDDQFSVERPDGSNFTLKIRSTKLEDSAMYFCASRGMGSTYNEQFFGPGTRLTVL.

The V gene is TRBV30, the J gene TRBJ2-4; a weak D match, TRBD2 (5 bases). Per the germline V gene, CDR1 is GTSNPN and CDR2 is SVGIG (reference sequence). V gave up 3 bases and J gave up 5 bases, with 8 bases separating them. The length of the CDR3 is 12 residues. The CDR3 region is CAWSGDQNIQYF. CDR3 sequence (DNA): TGTGCCTGGAGCGGGGATCAAAACATTCAGTACTTC.

V is TRBV28 and J is TRBJ2-5; 10 positions agree with TRBD2. The junction had 4 bases not matched to a gene; V was cut back by 2 bases and J by 1 base. Germline V gene lookup returns CDR1 MDHEN and CDR2 SYDVKM. The CDR3 is made up of 16 amino acids. CDR3 sequence reads: CASSLSLAGVQETQYF. The CDR3 DNA follows: TGTGCCAGCAGTTTAAGCCTAGCGGGGGTCCAAGAGACCCAGTACTTC.

This clone appeared a single time. The CDR3 region is CASSRGTLYNEQFF. The CDR3 bases are TGCGCCAGCAGCCGCGGGACACTTTACAATGAGCAGTTCTTC. The gene calls are TRBV4-3 and TRBJ2-1; D may be TRBD1 or TRBD2 (6 bases each). This CDR3 comprises 14 residues. The germline V and J ends were trimmed by 4 bases and 4 bases, with 11 bases remaining between them. Germline V CDR1 and CDR2: LGHNA, YSLEER.

The chain employs TRBV19 and TRBJ2-1; D uncertain. The CDR3 covers 13 residues. The V end was cut by 9 bases, the J end by 0 bases, with 9 bases between. Looked up from germline, CDR1 is LNHDA and CDR2 is SQIVND (reference sequence). The CDR3 sequence: CASAQISYNEQFF. DNA for the CDR3: TGTGCCAGCGCACAAATCTCCTACAATGAGCAGTTCTTC.

The rearrangement uses TRBV5-8 and TRBJ2-2, with D unclear. Trimming removed 0 bases from V and 3 bases from J, with 6 bases in between. This CDR3 contains 14 residues. Germline V CDR1 and CDR2: SGHTS, YDEGEE. The CDR3 DNA is TGTGCCAGCAGCTTGGCAGATCACACCGGGGAGCTGTTTTTT. Its protein product is CASSLADHTGELFF.